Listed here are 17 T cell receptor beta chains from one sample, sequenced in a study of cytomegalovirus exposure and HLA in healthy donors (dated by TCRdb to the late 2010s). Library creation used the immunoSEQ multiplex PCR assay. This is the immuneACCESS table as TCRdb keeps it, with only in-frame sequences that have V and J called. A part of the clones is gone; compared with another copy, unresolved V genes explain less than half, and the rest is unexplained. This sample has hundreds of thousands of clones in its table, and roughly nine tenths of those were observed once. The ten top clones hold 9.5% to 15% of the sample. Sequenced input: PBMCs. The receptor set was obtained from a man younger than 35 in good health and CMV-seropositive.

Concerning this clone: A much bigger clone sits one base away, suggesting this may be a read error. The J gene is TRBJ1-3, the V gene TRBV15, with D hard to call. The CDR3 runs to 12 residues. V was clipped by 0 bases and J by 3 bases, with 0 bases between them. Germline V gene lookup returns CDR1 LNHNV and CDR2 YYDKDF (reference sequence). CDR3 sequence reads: CATSRDGNTIYF. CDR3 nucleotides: TGTGCCACCAGCAGAGATGGAAACACCATATATTTT.

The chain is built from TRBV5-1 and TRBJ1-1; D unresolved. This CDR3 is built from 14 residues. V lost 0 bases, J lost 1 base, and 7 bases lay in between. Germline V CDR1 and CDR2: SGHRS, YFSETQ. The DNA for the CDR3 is TGCGCCAGCAGCTTGGTTTTATGGAACACTGAAGCTTTCTTT. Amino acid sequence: CASSLVLWNTEAFF.

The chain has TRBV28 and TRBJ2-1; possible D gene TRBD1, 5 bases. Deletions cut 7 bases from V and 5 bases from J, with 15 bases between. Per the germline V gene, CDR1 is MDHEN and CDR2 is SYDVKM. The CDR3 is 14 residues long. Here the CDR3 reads CASTNRLVDNEQFF. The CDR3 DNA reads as TGTGCCAGCACCAACAGGCTAGTTGACAATGAGCAGTTCTTC.

The CDR3 sequence: CASSERYSGAYEQYF. The CDR3 DNA reads TGTGCCAGCAGTGAACGGTACAGCGGAGCCTACGAGCAGTACTTC. The V gene is TRBV6-1, the J gene TRBJ2-7, with D tentatively TRBD2 (5 bases). V lost 2 bases and J lost 2, with 13 bases in between. CDR1 and CDR2 (germline): MNHNS, SASEGT. This CDR3 has 15 amino acids.

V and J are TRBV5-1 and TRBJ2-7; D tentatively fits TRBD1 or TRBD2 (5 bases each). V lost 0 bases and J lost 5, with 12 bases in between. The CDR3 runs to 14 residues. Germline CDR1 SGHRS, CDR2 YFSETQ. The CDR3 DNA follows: TGCGCCAGCAGCTTGGGGGACCCAGTCCACGAGCAGTACTTC. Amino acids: CASSLGDPVHEQYF.

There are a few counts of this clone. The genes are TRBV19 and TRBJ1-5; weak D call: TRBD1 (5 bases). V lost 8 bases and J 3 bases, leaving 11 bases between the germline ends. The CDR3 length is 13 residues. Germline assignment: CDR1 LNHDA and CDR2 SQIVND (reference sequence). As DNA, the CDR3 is TGTGCCAGTCACCGACAGATCAATCAGCCCCAGCATTTT. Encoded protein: CASHRQINQPQHF.

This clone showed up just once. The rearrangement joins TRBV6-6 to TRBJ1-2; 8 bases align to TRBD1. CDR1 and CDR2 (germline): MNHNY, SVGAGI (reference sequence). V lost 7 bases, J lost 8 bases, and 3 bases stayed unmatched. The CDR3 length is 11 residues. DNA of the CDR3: TGTGCCAGCACAGGGGGCGCGGGCTACACCTTC. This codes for CASTGGAGYTF.

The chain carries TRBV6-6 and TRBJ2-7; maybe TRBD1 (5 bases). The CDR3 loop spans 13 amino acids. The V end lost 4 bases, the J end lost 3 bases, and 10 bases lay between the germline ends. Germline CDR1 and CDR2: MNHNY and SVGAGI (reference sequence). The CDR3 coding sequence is TGTGCCAGCAGTTCGACAGCGTTCTACGAGCAGTACTTC. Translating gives CASSSTAFYEQYF.

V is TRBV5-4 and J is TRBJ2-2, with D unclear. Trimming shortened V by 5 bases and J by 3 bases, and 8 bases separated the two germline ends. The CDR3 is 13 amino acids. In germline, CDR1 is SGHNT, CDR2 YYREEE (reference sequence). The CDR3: CASRAKDTGELFF. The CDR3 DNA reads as TGTGCCAGCAGAGCCAAGGACACCGGGGAGCTGTTTTTT.

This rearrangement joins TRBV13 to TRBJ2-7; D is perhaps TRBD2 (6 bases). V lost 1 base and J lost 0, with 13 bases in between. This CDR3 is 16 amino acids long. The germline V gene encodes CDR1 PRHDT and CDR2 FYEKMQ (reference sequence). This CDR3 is CASSLDSYGGSYEQYF. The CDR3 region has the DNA TGTGCCAGCAGCTTAGATTCTTACGGGGGCTCCTACGAGCAGTACTTC. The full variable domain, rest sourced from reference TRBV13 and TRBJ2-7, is AAGVIQSPRHLIKEKRETATLKCYPIPRHDTVYWYQQGPGQDPQFLISFYEKMQSDKGSIPDRFSAQQFSDYHSELNMSSLELGDSALYFCASSLDSYGGSYEQYFGPGTRLTVT.

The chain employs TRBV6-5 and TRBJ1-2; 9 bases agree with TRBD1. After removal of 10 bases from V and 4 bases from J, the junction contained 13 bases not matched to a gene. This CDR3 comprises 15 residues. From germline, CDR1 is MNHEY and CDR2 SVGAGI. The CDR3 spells CATLNTGGAGYGYTF. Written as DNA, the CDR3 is TGTGCCACCCTTAATACAGGGGGCGCAGGCTATGGCTACACCTTC.

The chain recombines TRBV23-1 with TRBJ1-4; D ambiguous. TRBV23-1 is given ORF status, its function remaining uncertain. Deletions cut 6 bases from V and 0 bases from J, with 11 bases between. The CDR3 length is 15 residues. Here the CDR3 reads CASRLPRPTNEKLFF. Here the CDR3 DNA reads TGCGCCAGCAGGCTACCTAGGCCAACTAATGAAAAACTGTTTTTT.

The CDR3 bases are TGTGCCAGCAGTGAAATCCCGGACTTCACCGAGCAGTACTTC. Translation gives CASSEIPDFTEQYF. The chain joins TRBV6-1 to TRBJ2-7, with TRBD2 as a possible D gene (5 bases). Trimming stripped 2 bases from V and 6 bases from J, with 14 bases between. The germline V gene encodes CDR1 MNHNS and CDR2 SASEGT. CDR3 size: 14 residues.

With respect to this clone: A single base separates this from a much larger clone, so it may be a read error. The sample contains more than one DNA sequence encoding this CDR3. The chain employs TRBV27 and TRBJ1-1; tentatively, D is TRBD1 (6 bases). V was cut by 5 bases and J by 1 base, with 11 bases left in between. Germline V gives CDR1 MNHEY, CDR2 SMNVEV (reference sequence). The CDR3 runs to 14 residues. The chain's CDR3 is CASSVQGPNTEAFF. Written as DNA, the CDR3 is TGTGCCAGCAGTGTACAGGGCCCGAACACTGAAGCTTTCTTT.

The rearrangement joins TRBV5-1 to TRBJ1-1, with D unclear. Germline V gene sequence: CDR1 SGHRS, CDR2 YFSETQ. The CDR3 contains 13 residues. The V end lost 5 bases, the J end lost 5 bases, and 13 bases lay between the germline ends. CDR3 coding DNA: TGCGCCAGCAGTAACAGCCCGCAGACTGAAGCTTTCTTT. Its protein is CASSNSPQTEAFF.

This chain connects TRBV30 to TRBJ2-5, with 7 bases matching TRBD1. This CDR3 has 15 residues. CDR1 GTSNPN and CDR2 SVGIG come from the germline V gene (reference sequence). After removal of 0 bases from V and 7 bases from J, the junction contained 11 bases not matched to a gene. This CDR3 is CAWSVTGVPQWTQYF. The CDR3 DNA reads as TGTGCCTGGAGTGTAACAGGGGTTCCGCAGTGGACCCAGTACTTC.

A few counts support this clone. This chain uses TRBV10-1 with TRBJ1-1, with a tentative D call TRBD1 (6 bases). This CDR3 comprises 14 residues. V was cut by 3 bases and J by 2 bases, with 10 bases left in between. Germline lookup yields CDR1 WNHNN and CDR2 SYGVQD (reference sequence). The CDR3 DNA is TGCGCCAGCAGTGACGGACAGCTTAACACTGAAGCTTTCTTT. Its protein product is CASSDGQLNTEAFF.